Each of the 20 T cell receptor beta chains below was sequenced from the same sample in a study of regulatory T cells in long-lasting Graves disease. Researchers made TCR beta libraries by using iRepertoire HTBI primers and running Arm-PCR on CDR3 regions. One entry per CDR3 protein, called by TCRdb with MiXCR from the multiplex PCR reads. The repertoire has 350,000 to 500,000 distinct CDR3 sequences, roughly a fifth of them found once; the top ten carry roughly an eighth. Specified time point: persistent/refractory GD, antithyroid drugs over 5 years with positive TRAb. Generation of the TCR library employed RNA extracted from PBMCs. Sequenced material: peripheral blood mononuclear cells (PBMCs), taken when the disease was refractory, from a patient treated with antithyroid drugs. All receptors come from a female donor with Graves disease.

As regards this clonotype: Since a much larger clone is just one base distant, this may be a read error. J is TRBJ1-5 and V is TRBV7-2, with TRBD1 identical over 9 bases. This CDR3 is 15 amino acids long. Per the germline V gene, CDR1 is SGHTA and CDR2 is FQGNSA. V lost 4 bases to trimming and J lost 3 bases; unmatched junction nucleotides: 4. DNA for the CDR3: TGTGCCAGCAGCTGGGACAGGGATGCCAATCAGCCCCAGCATTTT. Translating gives CASSWDRDANQPQHF.

The J gene is TRBJ2-3, the V gene TRBV4-1; tentative D call: TRBD2 (5 bases). Per the germline V gene, CDR1 is MGHRA and CDR2 is YSYEKL. This CDR3 comprises 17 residues. The V end lost 6 bases, the J end lost 2 bases, and 21 bases lay between the germline ends. The DNA of the CDR3 is TGCGCCAGCAGTCCCGGTCCCGGACTCGTATCCACAGATACGCAGTATTTT. It is translated as CASSPGPGLVSTDTQYF.

This clonotype was counted at least ten times. V gene TRBV6-2 or TRBV6-3 combines with J gene TRBJ2-7, with 8 bases matching TRBD2. V trimming: 5 bases; J trimming: 2 bases; junction bases outside the gene matches: 23. The germline V gene has CDR1 MNHEY and CDR2 SVGEGT. The CDR3 has 20 residues. The CDR3 region is CASSESRFSGGLAQTYEQYF. CDR3 DNA: TGTGCCAGCAGTGAATCTCGGTTTTCGGGGGGGCTAGCGCAGACCTACGAGCAGTACTTC.

V is TRBV6-5 and J is TRBJ1-5; D is undetermined. The ends were cut back, 3 bases at V and 0 bases at J, with 15 bases in the middle. Germline V CDR1 and CDR2: MNHEY, SVGAGI. The CDR3 covers 17 residues. DNA of the CDR3: TGTGCCAGCAGTTATATGTCTTCCCTGTATAGCAATCAGCCCCAGCATTTT. It specifies CASSYMSSLYSNQPQHF.

The sample holds a few counts of this clonotype. This chain links TRBV4-1 with TRBJ1-5, with D tentatively TRBD1 (6 bases). Trimming removed 1 base at V and 4 bases at J, with 14 bases between. Germline V CDR1 and CDR2: MGHRA, YSYEKL. The CDR3 is 16 amino acids. CDR3 bases: TGCGCCAGCAGCCAAGGGGGGACAAGCCAAAATCAGCCCCAGCATTTT. Translation: CASSQGGTSQNQPQHF.

This clonotype was seen only a few times. The chain links TRBV25-1 to TRBJ2-2, with 8 bases identical to TRBD2. V dropped 8 bases and J dropped 7; count of bases not matched to a gene: 3. Germline assignment: CDR1 MGHDK and CDR2 SYGVNS. This CDR3 contains 12 residues. CDR3 sequence (DNA): TGTGCCAGCGGAGCGGGGGTCGGGGAGCTGTTTTTT. Translation: CASGAGVGELFF.

The chain employs TRBV30 and TRBJ1-1; the D gene is possibly TRBD1 (6 bases). V shed 0 bases and J shed 1 base, with 15 bases lying between them. Germline CDR1 GTSNPN, CDR2 SVGIG (reference sequence). CDR3 length equals 16 residues. The CDR3 loop reads CAWSVRQGIANTEAFF. Written as DNA, the CDR3 is TGTGCCTGGAGTGTACGGCAGGGGATTGCGAACACTGAAGCTTTCTTT.

This clonotype was picked up many times. The gene calls are TRBV3-1 and TRBJ1-2; D gene ambiguous. Trimming cost V 2 bases and J 3 bases, with 10 bases left between them. Germline assignment: CDR1 LGHDT and CDR2 YNNKEL (reference sequence). The CDR3 runs to 14 residues. The CDR3 protein is CASSQLPGDYGYTF. CDR3 nucleotide sequence: TGTGCCAGCAGCCAACTCCCTGGGGACTATGGCTACACCTTC.

In regard to this clonotype: A much larger clonotype is one base distant, so this may be a read error. The V call is TRBV27, the J call TRBJ2-7; TRBD2 aligns across 9 bases. V gave up 8 bases and J gave up 1 base; unmatched junction bases: 9. Germline V lookup: CDR1 MNHEY, CDR2 SMNVEV (reference sequence). This CDR3 has 15 residues. The CDR3 protein is CASSPIAGGSYEQYF. In DNA, the CDR3 is TGTGCCAGCTCCCCCATCGCGGGAGGGTCCTACGAGCAGTACTTC.

There are many counts of this clonotype. This chain uses TRBV6-1 with TRBJ1-5, with TRBD1 identical over 8 bases. The germline gives CDR1 MNHNS, CDR2 SASEGT. After removal of 6 bases from V and 2 bases from J, the junction contained 3 bases not matched to a gene. The CDR3 sequence is 14 residues long. CDR3 sequence (DNA): TGTGCCAGCAGCAAGGACAGGGGCAATCAGCCCCAGCATTTT. It encodes CASSKDRGNQPQHF.

This clonotype was recorded at least ten times. This chain uses TRBV6-1 with TRBJ2-2, with TRBD2 matching over 13 bases. This CDR3 spans 15 amino acids. Germline lookup yields CDR1 MNHNS and CDR2 SASEGT. The V and J ends lost 6 bases and 8 bases, in that order; junction bases with no gene match: 6. CDR3 sequence reads: CASRRLAGGSGELFF. The CDR3 bases are TGTGCCAGCAGACGACTAGCGGGAGGAAGTGGGGAGCTGTTTTTT.

There are a few counts of this clonotype. V is TRBV19 and J is TRBJ2-2; 8 bases line up with TRBD2. The V segment lost 7 bases and the J segment 5 bases; nucleotides outside the gene matches: 3. The CDR3 totals 13 residues. Germline assignment: CDR1 LNHDA and CDR2 SQIVND (reference sequence). The chain's CDR3 is CASTSGSTGELFF. In DNA, the CDR3 is TGTGCCAGTACGAGCGGGAGTACCGGGGAGCTGTTTTTT.

The chain is built from TRBV20-1 and TRBJ2-7; no clear D gene. Germline V gives CDR1 DFQATT, CDR2 SNEGSKA (reference sequence). This CDR3 region has 12 residues. V shed 2 bases and J shed 5 bases, with 10 bases lying between them. CDR3 amino acids: CSARPLRHEQYF. The CDR3 DNA is TGCAGTGCTAGACCCCTAAGGCACGAGCAGTACTTC.

CDR3 sequence: CASSMAGPGTEAFF. DNA of the CDR3: TGTGCCAGTAGTATGGCGGGACCGGGCACTGAAGCTTTCTTT. V gene TRBV19 combines with J gene TRBJ1-1; a weak D match, TRBD1 (5 bases). Germline loops: CDR1 LNHDA, CDR2 SQIVND (reference sequence). Trimming cost V 3 bases and J 4 bases, with 12 bases left between them. This CDR3 contains 14 residues.

This clonotype was counted many times. The chain has TRBV29-1 and TRBJ2-7; D is unresolved. Trimming left V 3 bases short and J 7 bases short, with 10 bases between. Germline assignment: CDR1 SQVTM and CDR2 ANQGSEA. The CDR3 consists of 11 residues. Here the CDR3 DNA reads TGCAGCGTTGAGAGGCTTGAGGAGCAGTACTTC. This codes for CSVERLEEQYF.

This clonotype turned up a few times. J is TRBJ2-7 and V is TRBV5-6; 10 nucleotides agree with TRBD2. The germline gives CDR1 SGHDT, CDR2 YYEEEE. There are 14 residues in the CDR3. The trim removed 7 bases at V and 2 bases at J, leaving 6 bases unmatched. CDR3 sequence (DNA): TGTGCCAGCCGGACTAGCGGAACCCCCTACGAGCAGTACTTC. It encodes CASRTSGTPYEQYF.

The chain combines TRBV18 with TRBJ2-7, with 9 bases fitting TRBD1. V shed 2 bases and J 4 bases; nucleotides not matched to a gene: 3. This CDR3 is built from 14 residues. Germline CDR1 and CDR2: KGHSH and LQKENI. The CDR3 nucleotides read TGTGCCAGCTCACCAGAACAGGGGGCATACGAGCAGTACTTC. Residues: CASSPEQGAYEQYF.

This clonotype was counted ten times or more. The chain combines TRBV28 with TRBJ2-7; D is unresolved. V shed 2 bases and J shed 6 bases, with 8 bases lying between them. Germline CDR1 reads MDHEN; CDR2 reads SYDVKM. CDR3 size: 12 residues. The CDR3 sequence is CASSLRRSEQYF. The DNA for the CDR3 is TGTGCCAGCAGTTTAAGGAGAAGCGAGCAGTACTTC.

The V and J genes are TRBV10-3 and TRBJ1-5, with unresolved D. Germline lookup yields CDR1 ENHRY and CDR2 SYGVKD. With 11 bases removed from V and 3 bases from J, the gap between germline ends came to 17 bases. The CDR3 spans 14 residues. CDR3 coding DNA: TGTGCCGCCCAGTCGGCTCTCGACAATCAGCCCCAGCATTTT. Translating gives CAAQSALDNQPQHF.

This clonotype was found a few times. Written as DNA, the CDR3 is TGTGCCAGCAGTTTTACCGGGACAGGGACGCCGAATGAGCAGTTCTTC. Its translation: CASSFTGTGTPNEQFF. The chain couples TRBV5-6 to TRBJ2-1; TRBD1 matches at 9 bases. Per germline, CDR1 SGHDT and CDR2 YYEEEE. V lost 5 bases to trimming and J lost 7 bases; unmatched junction nucleotides: 13. The CDR3 consists of 16 residues. Variable domain in full (rest from reference TRBV5-6 and TRBJ2-1): DAGVTQSPTHLIKTRGQQVTLRCSPKSGHDTVSWYQQALGQGPQFIFQYYEEEERQRGNFPDRFSGHQFPNYSSELNVNALLLGDSALYLCASSFTGTGTPNEQFFGPGTRLTVL.